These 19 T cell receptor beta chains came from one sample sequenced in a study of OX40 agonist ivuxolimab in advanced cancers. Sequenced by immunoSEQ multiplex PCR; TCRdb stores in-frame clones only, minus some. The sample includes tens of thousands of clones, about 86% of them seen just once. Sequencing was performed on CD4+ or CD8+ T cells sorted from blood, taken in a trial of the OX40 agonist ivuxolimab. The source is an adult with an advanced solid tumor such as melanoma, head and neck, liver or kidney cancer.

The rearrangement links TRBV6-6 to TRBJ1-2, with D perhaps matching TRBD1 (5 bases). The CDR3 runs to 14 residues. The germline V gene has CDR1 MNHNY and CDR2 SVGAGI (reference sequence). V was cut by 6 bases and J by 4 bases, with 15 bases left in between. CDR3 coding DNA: TGTGCCAGCAGCTCACGGGGGGAGAGCTATGGCTACACCTTC. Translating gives CASSSRGESYGYTF.

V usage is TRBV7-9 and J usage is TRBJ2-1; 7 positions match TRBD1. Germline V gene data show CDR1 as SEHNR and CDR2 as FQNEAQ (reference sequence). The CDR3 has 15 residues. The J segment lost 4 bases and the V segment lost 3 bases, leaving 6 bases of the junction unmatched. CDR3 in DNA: TGTGCCAGCAGCTTCACACAGGGGAGTTACAATGAGCAGTTCTTC. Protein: CASSFTQGSYNEQFF.

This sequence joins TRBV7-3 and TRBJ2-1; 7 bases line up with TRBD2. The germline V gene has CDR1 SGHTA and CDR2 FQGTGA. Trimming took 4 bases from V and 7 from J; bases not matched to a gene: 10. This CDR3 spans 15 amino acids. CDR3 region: CASSYQGVAGNEQFF. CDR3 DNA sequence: TGTGCCAGCAGCTATCAAGGGGTAGCGGGTAATGAGCAGTTCTTC.

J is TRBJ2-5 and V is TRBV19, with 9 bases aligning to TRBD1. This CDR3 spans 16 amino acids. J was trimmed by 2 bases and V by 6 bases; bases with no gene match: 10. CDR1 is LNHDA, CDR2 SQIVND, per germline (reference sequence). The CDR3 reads CASRPPGQGGQETQYF. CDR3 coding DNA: TGTGCCAGTAGGCCTCCGGGACAGGGTGGGCAAGAGACCCAGTACTTC.

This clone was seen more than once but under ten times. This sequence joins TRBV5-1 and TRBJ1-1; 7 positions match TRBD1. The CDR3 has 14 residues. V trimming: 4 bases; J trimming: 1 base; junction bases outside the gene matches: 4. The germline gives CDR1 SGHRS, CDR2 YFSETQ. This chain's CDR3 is CASSPGQANTEAFF. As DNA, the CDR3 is TGCGCCAGCAGCCCAGGACAGGCGAACACTGAAGCTTTCTTT. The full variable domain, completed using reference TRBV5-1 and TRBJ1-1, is KAGVTQTPRYLIKTRGQQVTLSCSPISGHRSVSWYQQTPGQGLQFLFEYFSETQRNKGNFPGRFSGRQFSNSRSEMNVSTLELGDSALYLCASSPGQANTEAFFGQGTRLTVV.

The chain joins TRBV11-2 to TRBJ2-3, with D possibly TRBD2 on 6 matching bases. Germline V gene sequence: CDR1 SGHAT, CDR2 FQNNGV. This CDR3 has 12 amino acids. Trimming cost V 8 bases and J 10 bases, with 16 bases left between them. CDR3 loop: CASGGAQSPQYF. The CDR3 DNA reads TGTGCCAGCGGCGGGGCCCAGAGTCCGCAGTATTTT. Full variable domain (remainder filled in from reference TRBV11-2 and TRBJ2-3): EAGVAQSPRYKIIEKRQSVAFWCNPISGHATLYWYQQILGQGPKLLIQFQNNGVVDDSQLPKDRFSAERLKGVDSTLKIQPAKLEDSAVYLCASGGAQSPQYFGPGTRLTVL.

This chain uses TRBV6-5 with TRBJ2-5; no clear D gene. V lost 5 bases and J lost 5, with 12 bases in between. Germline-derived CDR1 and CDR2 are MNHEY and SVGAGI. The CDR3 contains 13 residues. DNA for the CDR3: TGTGCCAGCAGTACCCGGAACCGGGAGACCCAGTACTTC. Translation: CASSTRNRETQYF.

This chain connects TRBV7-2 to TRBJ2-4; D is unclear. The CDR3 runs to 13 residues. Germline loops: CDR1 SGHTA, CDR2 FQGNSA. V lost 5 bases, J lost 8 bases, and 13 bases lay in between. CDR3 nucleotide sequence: TGTGCCAGCAGCCACCCCCGCGTCGACATTCAGTACTTC. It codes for CASSHPRVDIQYF. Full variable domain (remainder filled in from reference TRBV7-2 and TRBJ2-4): GAGVSQSPSNKVTEKGKDVELRCDPISGHTALYWYRQSLGQGLEFLIYFQGNSAPDKSGLPSDRFSAERTGGSVSTLTIQRTQQEDSAVYLCASSHPRVDIQYFGAGTRLSVL.

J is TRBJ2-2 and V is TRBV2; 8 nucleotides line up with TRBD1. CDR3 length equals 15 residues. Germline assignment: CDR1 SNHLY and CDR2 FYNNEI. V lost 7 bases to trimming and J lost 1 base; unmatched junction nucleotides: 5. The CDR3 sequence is CASNNRGLNTGELFF. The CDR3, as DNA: TGTGCCAGCAACAACAGGGGGTTGAACACCGGGGAGCTGTTTTTT. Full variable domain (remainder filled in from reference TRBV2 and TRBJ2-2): EPEVTQTPSHQVTQMGQEVILRCVPISNHLYFYWYRQILGQKVEFLVSFYNNEISEKSEIFDDQFSVERPDGSNFTLKIRSTKLEDSAMYFCASNNRGLNTGELFFGEGSRLTVL.

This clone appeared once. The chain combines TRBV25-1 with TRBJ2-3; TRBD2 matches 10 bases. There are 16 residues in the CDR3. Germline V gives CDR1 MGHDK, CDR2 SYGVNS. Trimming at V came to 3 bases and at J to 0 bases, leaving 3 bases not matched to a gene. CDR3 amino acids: CASSEGLAYSTDTQYF. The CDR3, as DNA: TGTGCCAGCAGTGAGGGACTAGCGTACAGCACAGATACGCAGTATTTT.

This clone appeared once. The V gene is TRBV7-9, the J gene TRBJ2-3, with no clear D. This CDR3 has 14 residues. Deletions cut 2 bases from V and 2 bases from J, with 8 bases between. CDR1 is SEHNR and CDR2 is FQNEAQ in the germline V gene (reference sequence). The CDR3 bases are TGTGCCAGCAGCTTACAGATTTCCACAGATACGCAGTATTTT. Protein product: CASSLQISTDTQYF.

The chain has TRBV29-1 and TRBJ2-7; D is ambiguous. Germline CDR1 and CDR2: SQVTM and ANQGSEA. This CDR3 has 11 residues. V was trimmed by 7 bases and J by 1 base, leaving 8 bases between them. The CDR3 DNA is TGCAGCGCCGGAGAGTCCTACGAGCAGTACTTC. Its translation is CSAGESYEQYF.

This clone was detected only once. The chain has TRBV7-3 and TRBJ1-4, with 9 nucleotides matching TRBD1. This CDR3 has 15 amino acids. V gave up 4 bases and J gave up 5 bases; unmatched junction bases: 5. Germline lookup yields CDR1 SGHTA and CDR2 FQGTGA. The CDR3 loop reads CASSYTGGRNEKLFF. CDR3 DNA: TGTGCCAGCAGCTATACAGGGGGCAGGAATGAAAAACTGTTTTTT.

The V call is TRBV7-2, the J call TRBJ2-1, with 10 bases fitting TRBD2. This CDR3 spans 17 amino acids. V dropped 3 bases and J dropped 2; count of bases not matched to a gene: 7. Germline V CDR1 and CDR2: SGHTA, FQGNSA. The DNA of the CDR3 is TGTGCCAGCAGCTTCGGAGGGACTAGCGCTACCTACAATGAGCAGTTCTTC. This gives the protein CASSFGGTSATYNEQFF. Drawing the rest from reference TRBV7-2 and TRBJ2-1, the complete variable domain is GAGVSQSPSNKVTEKGKDVELRCDPISGHTALYWYRQSLGQGLEFLIYFQGNSAPDKSGLPSDRFSAERTGGSVSTLTIQRTQQEDSAVYLCASSFGGTSATYNEQFFGPGTRLTVL.

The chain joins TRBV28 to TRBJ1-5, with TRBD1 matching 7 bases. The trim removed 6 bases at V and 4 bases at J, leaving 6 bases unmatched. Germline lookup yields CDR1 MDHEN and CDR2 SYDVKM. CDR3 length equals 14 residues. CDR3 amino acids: CASSPGQPNQPQHF. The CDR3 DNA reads TGTGCCAGCAGCCCGGGACAGCCTAATCAGCCCCAGCATTTT.

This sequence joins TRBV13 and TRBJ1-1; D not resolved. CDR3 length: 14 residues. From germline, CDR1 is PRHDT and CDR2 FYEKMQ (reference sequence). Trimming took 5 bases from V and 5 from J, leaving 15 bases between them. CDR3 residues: CASSTWRAGTEAFF. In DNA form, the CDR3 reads TGTGCCAGCAGCACCTGGAGGGCGGGGACTGAAGCTTTCTTT.

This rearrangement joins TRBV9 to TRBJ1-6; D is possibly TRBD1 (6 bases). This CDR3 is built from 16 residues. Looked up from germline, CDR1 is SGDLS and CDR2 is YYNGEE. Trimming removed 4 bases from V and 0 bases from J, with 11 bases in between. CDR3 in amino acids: CASSYRALSYNSPLHF. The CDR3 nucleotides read TGTGCCAGCAGCTACAGGGCTCTCTCCTATAATTCACCCCTCCACTTT.

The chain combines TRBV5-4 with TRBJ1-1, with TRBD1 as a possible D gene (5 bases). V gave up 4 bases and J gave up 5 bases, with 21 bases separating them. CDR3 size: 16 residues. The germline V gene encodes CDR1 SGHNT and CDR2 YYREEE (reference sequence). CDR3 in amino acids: CASSRGGEGRQTEAFF. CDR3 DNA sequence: TGTGCCAGCAGCCGAGGCGGGGAGGGGCGCCAGACTGAAGCTTTCTTT.

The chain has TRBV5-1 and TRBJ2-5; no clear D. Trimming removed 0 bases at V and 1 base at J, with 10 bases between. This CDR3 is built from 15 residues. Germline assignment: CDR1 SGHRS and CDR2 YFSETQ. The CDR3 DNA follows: TGCGCCAGCAGCTTGGAACGGGCCATCCAAGAGACCCAGTACTTC. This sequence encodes CASSLERAIQETQYF.